These T cell receptor beta chains were read from a single sample in a study of T cells in Graves' hyperthyroidism and ophthalmopathy. MiXCR, applied by TCRdb to the multiplex PCR reads, yields one record per CDR3 protein. The repertoire includes 360,000 or so distinct CDR3 sequences, approximately 19% of them detected once, and about 3.7% sits in the top ten. Material for sequencing was blood. These receptors were taken from a woman under 30 with Graves' hyperthyroidism. Both conserved end residues are trimmed from each CDR3. Where a row states a size, it is once, few, many or the class of an expanded clone; other rows omit it.

v_call,cdr3_length,clone_size,cdr3_aa
TRBV12-3/TRBV12-4,12,many,ASSRGQGPWPQH
TRBV20-1,12,many,SASLQGSTHEQY
TRBV27,14,many,ASSYLGGVVNSPLH
TRBV7-2,11,many,ASSQGELGEAF
TRBV20-1,11,many,RVRGPEITEAF
TRBV20-1,11,many,SARVGTEYGYT
TRBV7-9,13,many,ASSGDRDRGTEAF
TRBV6-5,13,many,ASSSPPTGPYEQY
TRBV6-1,12,many,ASMPGLSSYEQY
TRBV20-1,10,-,SVGNRGDGYT
TRBV18,13,few,ASSPLGGAEETQY
TRBV19,13,many,ASSWAIYSNQPQH
TRBV3-1,11,few,ASSQEMNSPLH
TRBV12-3/TRBV12-4,14,once,ASSYGSAAEYQPQH
TRBV20-1,11,many,SASEGLATEAF
TRBV12-3/TRBV12-4,12,-,ASSPGGSHYGYT
TRBV10-1,18,-,ASRHPDRGELWRVNTEAF
TRBV20-1,14,-,SACPTGPRGTDTQY
TRBV19,15,few,ASSSRQRGGHQETQY
TRBV3-1,14,-,ASSQESGASTGELF
TRBV6-5,13,many,ASSYSAGPGNTIY
TRBV5-1,13,many,ASSLSGGPSYEQY
TRBV20-1,15,many,SATAGLAGIKQETQY
TRBV10-3,12,many,AISDTSNQETQY
TRBV6-2/TRBV6-3,18,many,ASSRIWSRGGRGTLYEQY
TRBV2,13,many,ASSEIGKSTDTQY
TRBV19,11,many,ASSMGLPQPQH
TRBV6-5,12,many,ASSYPGFQETQY
TRBV14,14,-,ASSRAGQGATRGYT
TRBV2,13,many,ASWRDRARLTEAF
TRBV4-1,14,few,ASSQDSGREAYGYT
TRBV29-1,12,many,SVARERSGNTIY
TRBV6-5,13,many,ASSSSRGGNYGYT
TRBV29-1,12,many,SAAGTIDTYEQY
TRBV11-1,10,many,ASSLIGYEQY
TRBV11-2,13,-,ASRSRGARTGELF
TRBV6-1,15,many,ASRPGSLSSGANVLT
TRBV6-1,11,-,ASGSGGPYEQY
TRBV19,13,-,ASSIDPPFNQPQH
TRBV18,14,-,ASSPLRTDYTGELF
TRBV27,12,-,ASSSTLSSYEQY
TRBV11-2,13,many,ASSFLGLRSTEAF
TRBV6-5,12,many,ASSYGRNQETQY
TRBV6-1,12,many,ASSTSQSIYEQY
TRBV10-2,14,many,ASSETGRSGNQPQH